These 17 T cell receptor beta chains were sequenced from one sample in a study of blood T cell repertoires in COVID-19. The protocol was immunoSEQ multiplex PCR, while the TCRdb copy is restricted to in-frame clones and leaves out a portion. The sample has around 340,000 clones, roughly 90% seen once. The specimen was peripheral blood. The receptor source for this set is a woman aged 55-69 years with COVID-19, enrolled during active disease.

V usage is TRBV10-3 and J usage is TRBJ1-4; D is perhaps TRBD1 (6 bases). This CDR3 contains 16 residues. Trimming removed 0 bases from V and 3 bases from J, with 11 bases in between. Per the germline V gene, CDR1 is ENHRY and CDR2 is SYGVKD. This CDR3 reads CAISESGQGSNEKLFF. CDR3 in DNA: TGTGCCATCAGTGAGTCTGGGCAGGGGTCTAATGAAAAACTGTTTTTT.

J is TRBJ1-2 and V is TRBV28, with D possibly TRBD1 on 5 matching bases. Trimming stripped 5 bases from V and 5 bases from J, with 12 bases between. CDR3 length: 13 residues. Per the germline V gene, CDR1 is MDHEN and CDR2 is SYDVKM. DNA of the CDR3: TGTGCCAGCAGTCCCCCGACAGAGTATGGCTACACCTTC. It is translated as CASSPPTEYGYTF.

The gene calls are TRBV9 and TRBJ2-2; 7 nucleotides agree with TRBD1. The CDR3 sequence is 17 residues long. Losses at the gene ends were 0 bases for V and 0 bases for J; bases not matched to a gene: 5. The germline CDR1 and CDR2 sequences are SGDLS and YYNGEE. This chain's CDR3 is CASSVVGQAANTGELFF. The CDR3 nucleotides read TGTGCCAGCAGCGTAGTAGGACAGGCCGCGAACACCGGGGAGCTGTTTTTT.

With regard to this clone: The sample holds other DNA sequences that translate to the same CDR3. The V and J genes are TRBV5-1 and TRBJ1-2; D not certain. CDR1 and CDR2 (germline): SGHRS, YFSETQ. The CDR3 has 12 residues. V gave up 0 bases and J gave up 3 bases, with 3 bases separating them. The CDR3 DNA reads as TGCGCCAGCAGCTTGGGCGACTATGGCTACACCTTC. This codes for CASSLGDYGYTF.

The chain couples TRBV5-6 to TRBJ1-4; 10 nucleotides align to TRBD1. Germline CDR1 reads SGHDT; CDR2 reads YYEEEE. The CDR3 extends over 16 amino acids. The J segment lost 5 bases and the V segment lost 6 bases, leaving 10 bases of the junction unmatched. The CDR3 DNA reads TGTGCCAGCAACTCGGGGACAGGGGCCGGGAATGAAAAACTGTTTTTT. Translated: CASNSGTGAGNEKLFF.

The chain has TRBV19 and TRBJ1-5; unclear D gene. CDR3 length equals 14 residues. Trimming pared 1 base from V and 0 bases from J, leaving 4 bases between. Germline-derived CDR1 and CDR2 are LNHDA and SQIVND (reference sequence). For the CDR3, the DNA is TGTGCCAGTAGTATAGGTCATAGCAATCAGCCCCAGCATTTT. It encodes CASSIGHSNQPQHF.

This chain's CDR3 is CASSVGTSGAISDEQFF. The DNA for the CDR3 is TGTGCCAGCAGCGTAGGGACTAGCGGGGCCATTTCGGATGAGCAGTTCTTC. This sequence joins TRBV9 and TRBJ2-1; 12 bases line up with TRBD2. CDR3 length equals 17 residues. V was pared by 0 bases and J by 8 bases, with 9 bases of the junction left unmatched. Per the germline V gene, CDR1 is SGDLS and CDR2 is YYNGEE.

This chain's CDR3 is CASSFWQRYYEQYF. CDR3 DNA sequence: TGTGCCAGCAGTTTCTGGCAGCGTTACTACGAGCAGTACTTC. The V call is TRBV28, the J call TRBJ2-7, with D unresolved. V was pared by 3 bases and J by 3 bases, with 12 bases between. The CDR3 is 14 residues long. CDR1 and CDR2 (germline): MDHEN, SYDVKM.

The CDR3 protein is CASQGAKETQYF. The CDR3, as DNA: TGTGCCAGTCAAGGAGCTAAAGAGACCCAGTACTTC. This sequence joins TRBV19 and TRBJ2-5; the D is unclear. CDR1 is LNHDA, CDR2 SQIVND, per germline (reference sequence). The CDR3 loop spans 12 amino acids. V was trimmed by 8 bases and J by 3 bases, leaving 10 bases between them.

This CDR3 is CASSLTGRGEKLFF. The DNA of the CDR3 is TGTGCCAGCAGCCTCACAGGGAGGGGTGAAAAACTGTTTTTT. The rearrangement joins TRBV6-5 to TRBJ1-4; possibly TRBD1 for D (6 bases). There are 14 residues in the CDR3. Germline V gene data show CDR1 as MNHEY and CDR2 as SVGAGI. Between the trimmed V and J ends, which lost 6 bases and 7 bases, there was a span of 15 bases.

The chain recombines TRBV7-8 with TRBJ1-6; 7 nucleotides match TRBD1. Germline V CDR1 and CDR2: SGHVS, FQNEAQ. CDR3 length equals 14 residues. V was clipped by 2 bases and J by 10 bases; unmatched bases: 5. This chain's CDR3 is CASSLTGVASPLHF. The CDR3 region has the DNA TGTGCCAGCAGCTTAACAGGGGTCGCCTCACCCCTCCACTTT.

This sequence joins TRBV9 and TRBJ1-3; D gene unclear. The V gene lost 4 bases and the J gene lost 4 bases, with 9 bases spanning the gap. The CDR3 runs to 13 residues. From germline, CDR1 is SGDLS and CDR2 YYNGEE. This chain's CDR3 is CASSNLLGNTIYF. In DNA form, the CDR3 reads TGTGCCAGCAGCAACCTACTGGGAAACACCATATATTTT.

J is TRBJ1-6 and V is TRBV19; D uncertain. V shed 2 bases and J shed 3 bases, with 11 bases lying between them. CDR1 is LNHDA and CDR2 is SQIVND in the germline V gene (reference sequence). CDR3 length: 16 amino acids. This CDR3 is CASSIRTEFYNSPLHF. In DNA, the CDR3 is TGTGCCAGTAGTATAAGAACAGAATTCTATAATTCACCCCTCCACTTT.

The chain links TRBV2 to TRBJ1-4; D is perhaps TRBD1 (6 bases). This CDR3 is built from 14 residues. Deletions cut 8 bases from V and 5 bases from J, with 15 bases between. CDR1 and CDR2 from the germline V gene are SNHLY and FYNNEI. CDR3 residues: CASLTLRGNEKLFF. The CDR3 coding sequence is TGTGCCAGCTTGACCCTAAGGGGGAATGAAAAACTGTTTTTT.

The CDR3, as DNA: TGTGCCAGCGAGGCGAATGAGCAGTTCTTC. Amino acids: CASEANEQFF. This chain uses TRBV7-9 with TRBJ2-1; unclear D gene. CDR3 length equals 10 residues. The germline gives CDR1 SEHNR, CDR2 FQNEAQ (reference sequence). V gave up 8 bases and J gave up 7 bases, with 6 bases separating them.

V is TRBV3-1 (or the pseudogene TRBV3-2) and J is TRBJ2-5, with 14 bases lining up with TRBD2. The CDR3 is made up of 18 amino acids. J gave up 3 bases and V 4 bases, and 10 bases lay outside the gene matches. Per germline, CDR1 LGHDT and CDR2 YNNKEL (reference sequence). DNA for the CDR3: TGTGCCAGCAGCCGACTTGGGACTAGCGGGGGCTTTAAAGAGACCCAGTACTTC. Translating it yields CASSRLGTSGGFKETQYF.

The chain uses TRBV7-7 and TRBJ2-2; TRBD1 matches at 8 bases. Trimming cost V 3 bases and J 6 bases; bases outside gene matches: 6. The germline V gene encodes CDR1 SSHAT and CDR2 FNYEAQ (reference sequence). The CDR3 extends over 15 amino acids. The chain's CDR3 is CASSLRQGSAGELFF. The CDR3 DNA reads TGTGCCAGCAGCTTGAGACAGGGGTCGGCCGGGGAGCTGTTTTTT. Variable domain in full (rest from reference TRBV7-7 and TRBJ2-2): GAGVSQSPRYKVTKRGQDVTLRCDPISSHATLYWYQQALGQGPEFLTYFNYEAQPDKSGLPSDRFSAERPEGSISTLTIQRTEQRDSAMYRCASSLRQGSAGELFFGEGSRLTVL.